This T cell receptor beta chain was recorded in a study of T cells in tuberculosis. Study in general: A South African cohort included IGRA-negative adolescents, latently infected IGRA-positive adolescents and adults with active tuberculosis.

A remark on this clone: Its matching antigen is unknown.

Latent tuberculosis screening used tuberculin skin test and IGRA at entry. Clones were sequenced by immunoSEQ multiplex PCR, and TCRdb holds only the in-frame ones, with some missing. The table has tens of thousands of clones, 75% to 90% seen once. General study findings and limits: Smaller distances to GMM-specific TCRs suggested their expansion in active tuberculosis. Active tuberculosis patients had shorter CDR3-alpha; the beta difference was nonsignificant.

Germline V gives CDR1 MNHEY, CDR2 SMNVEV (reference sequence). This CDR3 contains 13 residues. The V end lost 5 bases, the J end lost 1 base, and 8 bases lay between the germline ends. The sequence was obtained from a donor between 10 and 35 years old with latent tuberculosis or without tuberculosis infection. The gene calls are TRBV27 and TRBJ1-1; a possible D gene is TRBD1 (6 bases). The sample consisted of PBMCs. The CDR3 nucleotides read TGTGCCAGCAGTCGACAGGAGAACACTGAAGCTTTCTTT. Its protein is CASSRQENTEAFF.